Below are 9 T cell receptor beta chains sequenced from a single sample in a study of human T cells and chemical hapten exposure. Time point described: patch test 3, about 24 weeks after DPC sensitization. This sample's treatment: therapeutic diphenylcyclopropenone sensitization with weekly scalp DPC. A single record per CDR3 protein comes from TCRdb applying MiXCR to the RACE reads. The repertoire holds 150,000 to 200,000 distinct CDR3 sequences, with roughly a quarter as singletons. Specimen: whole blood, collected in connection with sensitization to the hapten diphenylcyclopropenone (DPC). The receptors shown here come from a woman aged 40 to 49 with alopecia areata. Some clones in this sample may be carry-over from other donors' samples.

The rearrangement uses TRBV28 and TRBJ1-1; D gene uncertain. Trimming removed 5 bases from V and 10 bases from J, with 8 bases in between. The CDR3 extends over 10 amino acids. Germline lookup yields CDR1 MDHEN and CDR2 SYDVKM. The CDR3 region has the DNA TGTGCCAGCAGTGCCAGACGAGCTTTCTTT. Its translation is CASSARRAFF. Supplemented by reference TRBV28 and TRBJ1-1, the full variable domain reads DVKVTQSSRYLVKRTGEKVFLECVQDMDHENMFWYRQDPGLGLRLIYFSYDVKMKEKGDIPEGYSVSREKKERFSLILESASTNQTSMYLCASSARRAFFGQGTRLTVV.

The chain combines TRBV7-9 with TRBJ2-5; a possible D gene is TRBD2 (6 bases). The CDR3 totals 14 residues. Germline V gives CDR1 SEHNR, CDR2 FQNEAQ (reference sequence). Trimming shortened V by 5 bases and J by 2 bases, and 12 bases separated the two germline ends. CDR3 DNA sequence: TGTGCCAGCAGCGAGACTAGAGAACAAGAGACCCAGTACTTC. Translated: CASSETREQETQYF.

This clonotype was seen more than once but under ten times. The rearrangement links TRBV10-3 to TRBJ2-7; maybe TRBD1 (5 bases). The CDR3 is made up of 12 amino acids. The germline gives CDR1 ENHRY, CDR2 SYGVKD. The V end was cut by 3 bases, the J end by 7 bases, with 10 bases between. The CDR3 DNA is TGTGCCATCAGTGACAGGGCGTTGGAGCAGTACTTC. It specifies CAISDRALEQYF.

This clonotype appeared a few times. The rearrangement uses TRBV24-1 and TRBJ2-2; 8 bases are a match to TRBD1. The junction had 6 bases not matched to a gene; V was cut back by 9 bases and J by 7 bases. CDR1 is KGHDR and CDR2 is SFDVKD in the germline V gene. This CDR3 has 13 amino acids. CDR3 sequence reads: CATPQGAGGELFF. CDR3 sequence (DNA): TGTGCCACCCCCCAGGGGGCTGGCGGGGAGCTGTTTTTT.

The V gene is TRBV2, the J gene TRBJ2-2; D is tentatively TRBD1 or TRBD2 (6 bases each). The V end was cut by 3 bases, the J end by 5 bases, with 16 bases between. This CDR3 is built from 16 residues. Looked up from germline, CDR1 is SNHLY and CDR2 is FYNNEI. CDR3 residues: CASSDSSQGRTGELFF. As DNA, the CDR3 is TGTGCCAGCAGTGATTCGAGTCAGGGGAGGACCGGGGAGCTGTTTTTT.

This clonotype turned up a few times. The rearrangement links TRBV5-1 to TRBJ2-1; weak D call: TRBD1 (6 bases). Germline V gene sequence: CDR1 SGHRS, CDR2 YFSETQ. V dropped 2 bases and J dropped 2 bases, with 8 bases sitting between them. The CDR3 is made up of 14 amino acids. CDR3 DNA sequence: TGCGCCAGCAGCTTAAACAGGGCCTACAATGAGCAGTTCTTC. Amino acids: CASSLNRAYNEQFF.

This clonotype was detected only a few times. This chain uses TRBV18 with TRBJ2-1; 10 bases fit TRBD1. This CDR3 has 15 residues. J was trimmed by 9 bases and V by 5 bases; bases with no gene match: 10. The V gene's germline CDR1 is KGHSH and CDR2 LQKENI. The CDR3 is CASSSLGTGVTEQFF. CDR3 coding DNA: TGTGCCAGCTCATCACTCGGGACAGGGGTAACTGAGCAGTTCTTC.

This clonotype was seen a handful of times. The DNA of the CDR3 is TGCAGCGGGTGGGGTGCGGTTGGCTACACCTTC. Residues: CSGWGAVGYTF. The rearrangement uses TRBV29-1 and TRBJ1-2; no firm D call. Germline lookup yields CDR1 SQVTM and CDR2 ANQGSEA. Trimming took 7 bases from V and 7 from J, leaving 13 bases between them. There are 11 residues in the CDR3.

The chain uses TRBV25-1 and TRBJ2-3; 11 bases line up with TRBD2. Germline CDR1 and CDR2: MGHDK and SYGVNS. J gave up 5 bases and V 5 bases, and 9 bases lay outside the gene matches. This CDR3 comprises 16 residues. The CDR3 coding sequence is TGTGCCAGCAGTAATCCGGGACTAGCGGAGAAAGATACGCAGTATTTT. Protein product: CASSNPGLAEKDTQYF.